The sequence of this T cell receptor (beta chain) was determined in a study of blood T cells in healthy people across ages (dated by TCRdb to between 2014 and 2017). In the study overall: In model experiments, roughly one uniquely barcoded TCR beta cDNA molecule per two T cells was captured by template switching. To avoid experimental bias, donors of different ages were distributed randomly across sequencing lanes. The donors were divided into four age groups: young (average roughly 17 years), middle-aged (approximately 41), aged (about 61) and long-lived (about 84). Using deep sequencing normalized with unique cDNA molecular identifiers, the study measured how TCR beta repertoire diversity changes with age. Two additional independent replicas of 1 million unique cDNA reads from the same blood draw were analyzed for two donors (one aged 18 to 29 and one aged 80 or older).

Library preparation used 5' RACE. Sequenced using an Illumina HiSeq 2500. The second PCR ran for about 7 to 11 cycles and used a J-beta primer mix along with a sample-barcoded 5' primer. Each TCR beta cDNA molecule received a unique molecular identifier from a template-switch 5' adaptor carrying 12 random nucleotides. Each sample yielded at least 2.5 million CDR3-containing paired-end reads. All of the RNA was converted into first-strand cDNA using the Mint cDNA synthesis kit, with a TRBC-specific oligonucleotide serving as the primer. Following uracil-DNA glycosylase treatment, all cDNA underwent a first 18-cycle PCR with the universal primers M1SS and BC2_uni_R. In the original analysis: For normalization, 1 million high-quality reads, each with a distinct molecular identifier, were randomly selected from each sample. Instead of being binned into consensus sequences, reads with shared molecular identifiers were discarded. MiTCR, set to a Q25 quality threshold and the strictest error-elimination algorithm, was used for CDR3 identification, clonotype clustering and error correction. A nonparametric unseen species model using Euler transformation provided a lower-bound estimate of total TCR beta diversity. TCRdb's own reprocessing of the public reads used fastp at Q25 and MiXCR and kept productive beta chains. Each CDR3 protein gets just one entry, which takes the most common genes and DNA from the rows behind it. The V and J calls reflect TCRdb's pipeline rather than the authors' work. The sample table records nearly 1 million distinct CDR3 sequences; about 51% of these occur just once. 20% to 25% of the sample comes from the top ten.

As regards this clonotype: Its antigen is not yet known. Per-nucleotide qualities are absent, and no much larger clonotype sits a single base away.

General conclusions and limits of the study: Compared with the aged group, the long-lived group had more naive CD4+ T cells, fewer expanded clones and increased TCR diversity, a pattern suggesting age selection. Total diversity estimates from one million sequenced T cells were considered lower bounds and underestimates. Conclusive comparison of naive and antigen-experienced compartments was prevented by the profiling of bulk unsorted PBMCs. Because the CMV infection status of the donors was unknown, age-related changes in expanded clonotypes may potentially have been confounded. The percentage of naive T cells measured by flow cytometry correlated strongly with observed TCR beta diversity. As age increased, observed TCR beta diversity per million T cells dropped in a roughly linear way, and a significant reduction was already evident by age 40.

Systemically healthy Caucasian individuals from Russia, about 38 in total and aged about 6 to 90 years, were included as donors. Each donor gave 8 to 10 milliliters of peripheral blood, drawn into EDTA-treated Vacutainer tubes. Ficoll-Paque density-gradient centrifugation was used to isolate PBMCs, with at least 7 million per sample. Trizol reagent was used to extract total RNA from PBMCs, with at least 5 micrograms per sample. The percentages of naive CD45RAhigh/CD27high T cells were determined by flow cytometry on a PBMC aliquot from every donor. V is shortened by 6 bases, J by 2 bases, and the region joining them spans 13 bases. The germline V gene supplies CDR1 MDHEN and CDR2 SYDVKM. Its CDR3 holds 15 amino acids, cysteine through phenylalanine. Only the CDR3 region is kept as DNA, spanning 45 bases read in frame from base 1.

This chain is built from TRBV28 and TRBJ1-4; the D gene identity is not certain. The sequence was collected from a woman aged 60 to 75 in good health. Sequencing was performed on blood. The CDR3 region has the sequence CASSPGGSTNEKLFF. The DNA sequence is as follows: TGTGCCAGCAGCCCAGGTGGTTCGACTAATGAAAAACTGTTTTTT.